One sample yielded the 32 T cell receptor beta chains listed below, sequenced in a study of preoperative IRX-2 immunotherapy in early breast cancer. Treatment here: preoperative locoregional IRX-2 cytokine immunotherapy. TCRdb's copy holds only in-frame clones and misses some; the assay was immunoSEQ multiplex PCR. Of roughly 27,000 clones in the sample, 65% to 85% were seen once. Specimen collection occurred from a patient treated with IRX-2 immunotherapy. The receptors were gathered from a human donor with breast cancer.

This clone was counted a single time. The chain carries TRBV11-3 and TRBJ1-5; D may be TRBD1 (6 bases). Between the trimmed V and J ends, which lost 3 bases and 5 bases, there was a span of 14 bases. Germline-derived CDR1 and CDR2 are SGHNT and YENEEA. This CDR3 comprises 15 residues. CDR3 coding DNA: TGTGCCAGCAGCTTGGAGGGGGGTCTGCATCAGCCCCAGCATTTT. As protein: CASSLEGGLHQPQHF.

This chain joins TRBV4-1 and TRBJ1-2; 8 bases line up with TRBD1. Losses at the gene ends were 1 base for V and 6 bases for J; bases not matched to a gene: 7. The CDR3 has 15 amino acids. CDR1 is MGHRA and CDR2 is YSYEKL in the germline V gene. The CDR3 DNA is TGCGCCAGCAGCCAAGCCCTCCGACAGGGGCATGGCTACACCTTC. Encoded protein: CASSQALRQGHGYTF.

This clone was seen only once. The chain recombines TRBV11-3 with TRBJ2-7, with 10 nucleotides matching TRBD2. CDR1 and CDR2 (germline): SGHNT, YENEEA. The CDR3 is 18 amino acids. With V trimmed by 2 bases and J by 2 bases, 12 bases remained unmatched. DNA of the CDR3: TGTGCCAGCAGCTTACGGACACTAGCGGGGCAGACTACCTACGAGCAGTACTTC. Its protein is CASSLRTLAGQTTYEQYF.

The chain uses TRBV7-7 and TRBJ2-5; no reliable D call. This CDR3 is 15 amino acids long. Germline-derived CDR1 and CDR2 are SSHAT and FNYEAQ (reference sequence). The germline V and J ends were trimmed by 4 bases and 2 bases, with 14 bases remaining between them. CDR3 DNA: TGTGCCAGCAGCTCACCCTGGTCAACACAAGAGACCCAGTACTTC. This codes for CASSSPWSTQETQYF.

The rearrangement joins TRBV18 to TRBJ1-4; perhaps TRBD1 as D (5 bases). CDR3 length equals 14 residues. The germline V and J ends were trimmed by 3 bases and 4 bases, with 9 bases remaining between them. Germline V gives CDR1 KGHSH, CDR2 LQKENI. The CDR3 DNA reads TGTGCCAGCTCACCGCGGGGCGATAATGAAAAACTGTTTTTT. Its protein product is CASSPRGDNEKLFF.

CDR3 in amino acids: CATVDKHGYTF. The CDR3 nucleotides read TGTGCCACCGTGGACAAGCATGGCTACACCTTC. The V and J genes are TRBV6-4 and TRBJ1-2; possible D gene TRBD1, 5 bases. The CDR3 is 11 amino acids. Germline V gene sequence: CDR1 MRHNA, CDR2 SNTAGT. V was clipped by 10 bases and J by 6 bases, with 12 bases between them.

The genes are TRBV12-1 and TRBJ2-5; the table's TRBD2 call for D was not verified on the DNA. TRBV12-1 is given as a pseudogene. The CDR3 totals 16 residues. The CDR3: CASSLSQNLGQETQYF. The CDR3 DNA reads TGTGCCAGCAGCTTATCCCAAAACCTAGGACAAGAGACCCAGTACTTC.

There are a few counts of this clone. The V call is TRBV6-8, the J call TRBJ1-3, with a tentative D call TRBD1 (5 bases). Germline V gives CDR1 MNHGY, CDR2 SAAAGT. Trimming took 0 bases from V and 0 from J, leaving 12 bases between them. The CDR3 contains 17 residues. The CDR3 bases are TGTGCCAGCAGTTACTCACGGGACGGCTTCTCTGGAAACACCATATATTTT. This encodes CASSYSRDGFSGNTIYF.

This clone was detected a few times. CDR3 in DNA: TGTGCCAGCAGTTCCCCCGACGGGGAGGGCAATCAGCCCCAGCATTTT. This sequence encodes CASSSPDGEGNQPQHF. The rearrangement joins TRBV28 to TRBJ1-5, with D uncertain. This CDR3 has 16 amino acids. Germline V gene lookup returns CDR1 MDHEN and CDR2 SYDVKM. The germline V and J ends were trimmed by 4 bases and 2 bases, with 15 bases remaining between them.

The rearrangement links TRBV28 to TRBJ2-7, with D possibly called TRBD1 or TRBD2 (5 bases each). Per germline, CDR1 MDHEN and CDR2 SYDVKM. Trimming took off 7 bases at V and 2 bases at J, with 15 bases between the two ends. This CDR3 has 14 amino acids. In DNA form, the CDR3 reads TGTGCCAGCACCCCAGCAGGGAGAACCTACGAGCAGTACTTC. Amino acids: CASTPAGRTYEQYF.

CDR3: CASRILGPENEKLFF. The DNA of the CDR3 is TGTGCCAGCAGAATTCTCGGACCGGAGAATGAAAAACTGTTTTTT. J is TRBJ1-4 and V is TRBV19; D remains unclear. Germline V gene sequence: CDR1 LNHDA, CDR2 SQIVND (reference sequence). V lost 9 bases and J lost 5, with 19 bases in between. This CDR3 region has 15 residues.

The chain couples TRBV11-3 to TRBJ1-4, with 8 bases identical to TRBD1. The CDR3 loop spans 15 amino acids. Looked up from germline, CDR1 is SGHNT and CDR2 is YENEEA. The V and J ends lost 4 bases and 10 bases, in that order; junction bases with no gene match: 11. The DNA of the CDR3 is TGTGCCAGCAGCTCCCGACAGGGGCCGATAGGAAAACTGTTTTTT. Its protein is CASSSRQGPIGKLFF.

The chain recombines TRBV6-8 with TRBJ1-6; no clear D gene. V shed 2 bases and J shed 8 bases, with 10 bases lying between them. The CDR3 extends over 14 amino acids. CDR1 is MNHGY and CDR2 is SAAAGT in the germline V gene. In nucleotides, the CDR3 is TGTGCCAGCAGTTACGGCGGAGCGTATTCACCCCTCCACTTT. Translating it yields CASSYGGAYSPLHF.

This clone showed up just a few times. This rearrangement joins TRBV6-8 to TRBJ1-1; D is uncertain. V was clipped by 4 bases and J by 9 bases, with 15 bases between them. Germline-derived CDR1 and CDR2 are MNHGY and SAAAGT. CDR3 length: 13 amino acids. The chain's CDR3 is CASSWAADQKAFF. CDR3 bases: TGTGCCAGCAGTTGGGCAGCCGATCAGAAAGCTTTCTTT.

The V and J genes are TRBV7-1 and TRBJ2-7, with 9 positions matching TRBD1. Being an ORF, TRBV7-1 has a function that is uncertain. V lost 5 bases to trimming and J lost 4 bases; unmatched junction nucleotides: 6. The CDR3 consists of 14 residues. The CDR3 is CASSRDRDRYEQYF. In DNA, the CDR3 is TGTGCCAGCAGCCGGGACAGGGATAGATACGAGCAGTACTTC.

This rearrangement joins TRBV6-8 to TRBJ2-7; D remains ambiguous. CDR3 length: 12 amino acids. The germline V gene has CDR1 MNHGY and CDR2 SAAAGT. V shed 2 bases and J shed 5 bases, with 7 bases lying between them. CDR3 protein: CASSYPPNEQYF. The CDR3, as DNA: TGTGCCAGCAGTTACCCACCAAACGAGCAGTACTTC.

The J gene is TRBJ2-1, the V gene TRBV6-8; D may be TRBD1 (6 bases). V shed 10 bases and J shed 10 bases, with 17 bases lying between them. The germline CDR1 and CDR2 sequences are MNHGY and SAAAGT. The CDR3 loop spans 12 amino acids. The CDR3 sequence is CAIRDGGGEQFF. The CDR3, as DNA: TGTGCCATCAGGGATGGGGGCGGAGAGCAGTTCTTC.

The chain employs TRBV6-7 and TRBJ2-7; D is unresolved. TRBV6-7 is an open reading frame, and its role is uncertain. V was cut by 5 bases and J by 3 bases, with 23 bases left in between. The CDR3 is 17 amino acids. The CDR3 reads CASSPRPSGLGIYEQYF. The CDR3 region has the DNA TGTGCCAGCAGTCCTAGACCCTCGGGCCTGGGGATCTACGAGCAGTACTTC.

This clone occurred once. The J gene is TRBJ1-1, the V gene TRBV28; 8 bases map to TRBD1. The J segment lost 11 bases and the V segment lost 4 bases, leaving 9 bases of the junction unmatched. The CDR3 has 13 residues. Germline-derived CDR1 and CDR2 are MDHEN and SYDVKM. DNA of the CDR3: TGTGCCAGCAGTTCCCGGGACAGGTTTGGGGCTTTCTTT. This translates into CASSSRDRFGAFF.

The J gene is TRBJ1-5, the V gene TRBV19; 8 bases agree with TRBD1. V lost 9 bases to trimming and J lost 7 bases; unmatched junction nucleotides: 8. CDR3 length equals 13 residues. Germline V gene sequence: CDR1 LNHDA, CDR2 SQIVND (reference sequence). The CDR3 nucleotides are TGTGCCAGCGGACAGGGTGGGAGCCAGCCCCAGCATTTT. Translating it yields CASGQGGSQPQHF.

The chain couples TRBV11-3 to TRBJ2-3; no firm D call. V lost 5 bases, J lost 2 bases, and 17 bases lay in between. The CDR3 is made up of 16 amino acids. Germline values: CDR1 SGHNT, CDR2 YENEEA. The CDR3 reads CASSRRTPGTTDTQYF. The DNA of the CDR3 is TGTGCCAGCAGCCGTAGAACCCCGGGTACCACAGATACGCAGTATTTT.

The rearrangement links TRBV19 to TRBJ1-5, with 7 nucleotides matching TRBD1. CDR3 length equals 14 residues. The germline CDR1 and CDR2 sequences are LNHDA and SQIVND (reference sequence). J gave up 4 bases and V 4 bases, and 4 bases lay outside the gene matches. CDR3 amino acids: CASSTWTGNQPQHF. In DNA, the CDR3 is TGTGCCAGTAGTACCTGGACAGGTAATCAGCCCCAGCATTTT.

This sequence joins TRBV10-3 and TRBJ2-6; 7 bases align to TRBD1. The CDR3 contains 19 residues. From germline, CDR1 is ENHRY and CDR2 SYGVKD. V was clipped by 0 bases and J by 2 bases; unmatched bases: 10. CDR3 nucleotides: TGTGCCATCAGTGAGTCTGGGCGGCAGGGGGTGGCTGGGGCCAACGTCCTGACTTTC. Its translation: CAISESGRQGVAGANVLTF.

The chain links TRBV7-1 to TRBJ2-3; perhaps D is TRBD1 or TRBD2 (6 bases each). TRBV7-1 is noted as an ORF with a role that remains uncertain. This CDR3 is 15 amino acids long. V shed 5 bases and J shed 3 bases, with 15 bases lying between them. The DNA of the CDR3 is TGTGCCAGCAGCCCGGCGGAGGGGGTGACAGATACGCAGTATTTT. It yields the protein CASSPAEGVTDTQYF.

The chain joins TRBV28 to TRBJ1-4; D not resolved. The CDR3 length is 14 residues. Trimming took 1 base from V and 4 from J, leaving 7 bases between them. Looked up from germline, CDR1 is MDHEN and CDR2 is SYDVKM. The CDR3 protein is CASSLSASNEKLFF. The CDR3 DNA sequence: TGTGCCAGCAGTTTATCAGCCAGTAATGAAAAACTGTTTTTT.

The chain carries TRBV5-1 and TRBJ2-7; D may be TRBD1 (6 bases). The germline V gene encodes CDR1 SGHRS and CDR2 YFSETQ. The CDR3 extends over 14 amino acids. V lost 6 bases to trimming and J lost 2 bases, with 15 bases between them. The CDR3 is CASTTLGGTYEQYF. CDR3 bases: TGCGCCAGCACCACCTTAGGGGGAACCTACGAGCAGTACTTC.

This chain links TRBV19 with TRBJ2-2; possible D gene TRBD2, 6 bases. Per germline, CDR1 LNHDA and CDR2 SQIVND (reference sequence). Trimming stripped 4 bases from V and 6 bases from J, with 24 bases between. The CDR3 extends over 18 amino acids. CDR3 bases: TGTGCCAGTAGTACCCTTGGTGGCGTGCGGGGTATCGCCGGGGAGCTGTTTTTT. Its translation: CASSTLGGVRGIAGELFF. Based on the CDR3 plus reference TRBV19 and TRBJ2-2, the full variable domain is DGGITQSPKYLFRKEGQNVTLSCEQNLNHDAMYWYRQDPGQGLRLIYYSQIVNDFQKGDIAEGYSVSREKKESFPLTVTSAQKNPTAFYLCASSTLGGVRGIAGELFFGEGSRLTVL.

The J gene is TRBJ1-2, the V gene TRBV11-3, with 8 bases lining up with TRBD1. Germline lookup yields CDR1 SGHNT and CDR2 YENEEA. CDR3 length equals 15 residues. V lost 3 bases, J lost 0 bases, and 3 bases stayed unmatched. In DNA form, the CDR3 reads TGTGCCAGCAGCTTTCCGACAGGGGCTAACTATGGCTACACCTTC. It codes for CASSFPTGANYGYTF.

This sequence joins TRBV1 and TRBJ1-1. TRBV1 represents a pseudogene. This CDR3 spans 14 amino acids. CDR3 protein: CASSQDEGGTEAFF. The CDR3 DNA follows: TGCGCCAGCAGCCAAGATGAGGGTGGGACTGAAGCTTTCTTT.

The J gene is TRBJ2-3, the V gene TRBV5-1; D gene uncertain. The CDR3 is 14 residues long. Germline V gives CDR1 SGHRS, CDR2 YFSETQ. Trimming stripped 1 base from V and 6 bases from J, with 12 bases between. Here the CDR3 DNA reads TGCGCCAGCAGCTTGTTAGGGATGAGGGATACGCAGTATTTT. Its translation is CASSLLGMRDTQYF.

V gene TRBV6-8 combines with J gene TRBJ2-2; 7 nucleotides agree with TRBD1. The CDR3 is made up of 13 amino acids. Unmatched junction bases numbered 1, after V lost 6 bases and J lost 3 bases. CDR1 is MNHGY, CDR2 SAAAGT, per germline. The CDR3 coding sequence is TGTGCCAGCAGGGGACAGTACACCGGGGAGCTGTTTTTT. This encodes CASRGQYTGELFF.

The chain employs TRBV6-8 and TRBJ2-1, with TRBD2 matching over 9 bases. From germline, CDR1 is MNHGY and CDR2 SAAAGT. The CDR3 sequence is 19 residues long. V gave up 4 bases and J gave up 8 bases; unmatched junction bases: 21. CDR3 residues: CASSWITGGKSGRMYEQFF. In DNA, the CDR3 is TGTGCCAGCAGTTGGATTACCGGGGGCAAGAGCGGGAGGATGTATGAGCAGTTCTTC.